A single sample is the source of the 16 T cell receptor beta chains below, sequenced in a study of early T cells in non-severe SARS-CoV-2 infection. MiXCR was run by TCRdb on the 5' RACE reads, yielding one entry per CDR3 protein. This table has some 80,000 distinct CDR3 sequences, 5% appearing once. The source material was whole blood, sampled at baseline. These TCRs come from an adult who was a healthcare worker with PCR-confirmed SARS-CoV-2 infection or an uninfected control (not recorded which).

This clonotype was seen many times. This chain uses TRBV10-3 with TRBJ2-7, with 7 bases fitting TRBD2. The CDR3 extends over 14 amino acids. The J segment lost 7 bases and the V segment lost 3 bases, leaving 9 bases of the junction unmatched. Germline CDR1 ENHRY, CDR2 SYGVKD. The CDR3 loop reads CAISEVIAGGEQYF. The DNA of the CDR3 is TGTGCCATCAGTGAAGTGATAGCGGGTGGGGAGCAGTACTTC.

This clonotype was detected many times. This chain uses TRBV9 with TRBJ2-1; 8 bases align to TRBD1. CDR3 length equals 16 residues. CDR1 SGDLS and CDR2 YYNGEE come from the germline V gene. J gave up 1 base and V 3 bases, and 6 bases lay outside the gene matches. The CDR3 DNA reads as TGTGCCAGCAGCGGGCGGACAGGGAAATCCTACAATGAGCAGTTCTTC. Its translation is CASSGRTGKSYNEQFF.

This chain uses TRBV5-8 with TRBJ2-1; possible D gene TRBD2, 6 bases. This CDR3 spans 16 amino acids. The V end lost 4 bases, the J end lost 4 bases, and 18 bases lay between the germline ends. The germline CDR1 and CDR2 sequences are SGHTS and YDEGEE. CDR3 region: CASSPPGVPPYNEQFF. The DNA of the CDR3 is TGTGCCAGCAGCCCCCCGGGGGTCCCTCCTTACAATGAGCAGTTCTTC.

This clonotype was detected many times. The J gene is TRBJ2-1, the V gene TRBV7-2; D may be TRBD2 (6 bases). V was cut by 1 base and J by 5 bases, with 12 bases left in between. There are 15 residues in the CDR3. Looked up from germline, CDR1 is SGHTA and CDR2 is FQGNSA. The CDR3 loop reads CASSLDWRAHNEQFF. The CDR3 region has the DNA TGTGCCAGCAGCTTAGATTGGAGGGCCCACAATGAGCAGTTCTTC.

For the CDR3, the DNA is TGTGCCAGCAGCCTTCACCGGACAGGGATCGATGGCTACACCTTC. Encoded protein: CASSLHRTGIDGYTF. The rearrangement joins TRBV9 to TRBJ1-2, with 8 bases aligning to TRBD1. Germline CDR1 is SGDLS and CDR2 is YYNGEE. V lost 4 bases and J lost 6; bases outside the gene matches: 11. CDR3 length equals 15 residues.

This clonotype was picked up many times. The J gene is TRBJ2-1, the V gene TRBV11-2, with TRBD2 identical over 11 bases. V was clipped by 4 bases and J by 8 bases; unmatched bases: 7. Germline V gene lookup returns CDR1 SGHAT and CDR2 FQNNGV. This CDR3 spans 15 amino acids. CDR3 nucleotides: TGTGCCAGCAGCTACTTTAGCGGGAGGGCGGATGAGCAGTTCTTC. As protein: CASSYFSGRADEQFF.

In its sample, this clonotype was seen many times. CDR3 amino acids: CASSRGLAGYNEQFF. The DNA for the CDR3 is TGTGCCAGCAGCCGGGGACTAGCGGGGTACAATGAGCAGTTCTTC. This chain connects TRBV7-2 to TRBJ2-1; 13 bases are shared with TRBD2. V was clipped by 5 bases and J by 4 bases; unmatched bases: 2. This CDR3 region has 15 residues. Per the germline V gene, CDR1 is SGHTA and CDR2 is FQGNSA.

The rearrangement joins TRBV7-9 to TRBJ2-7; TRBD1 or TRBD2 may be the D gene (5 bases each). V dropped 11 bases and J dropped 4 bases, with 12 bases sitting between them. The CDR3 covers 11 residues. CDR1 and CDR2 (germline): SEHNR, FQNEAQ (reference sequence). The CDR3 nucleotides read TGTGCCTTCCAAGGGGAGTACGAGCAGTACTTC. Encoded protein: CAFQGEYEQYF.

This clonotype has ten or more counts. The CDR3 coding sequence is TGCAGTGCTACGACAGGGAATAGCAATCAGCCCCAGCATTTT. Translating gives CSATTGNSNQPQHF. The chain recombines TRBV20-1 with TRBJ1-5; 7 positions agree with TRBD1. CDR1 and CDR2 from the germline V gene are DFQATT and SNEGSKA (reference sequence). Trimming cost V 4 bases and J 0 bases; bases outside gene matches: 3. This CDR3 has 14 residues.

Remarks on this clonotype: It may be a read error: a sequence one base away is much more abundant. The V gene is TRBV7-8, the J gene TRBJ2-1; tentatively, D is TRBD2 (6 bases). V shed 9 bases and J shed 3 bases, with 21 bases lying between them. Germline V gene sequence: CDR1 SGHVS, CDR2 FQNEAQ. This CDR3 has 16 residues. CDR3 bases: TGTGCCAGTGAACTCTACCCTAGCGCCGGCTACAATGAGCAGTTCTTC. This sequence encodes CASELYPSAGYNEQFF.

J is TRBJ2-2 and V is TRBV5-4; 10 positions agree with TRBD1. With 5 bases clipped from V and 6 bases from J, the junction kept 7 bases outside the gene matches. Germline V gene data show CDR1 as SGHNT and CDR2 as YYREEE (reference sequence). This CDR3 has 15 amino acids. The CDR3: CASRAGTGVAGELFF. The CDR3, as DNA: TGTGCCAGCAGAGCCGGGACAGGGGTTGCCGGGGAGCTGTTTTTT. Full variable domain (missing parts from reference TRBV5-4 and TRBJ2-2): ETGVTQSPTHLIKTRGQQVTLRCSSQSGHNTVSWYQQALGQGPQFIFQYYREEENGRGNFPPRFSGLQFPNYSSELNVNALELDDSALYLCASRAGTGVAGELFFGEGSRLTVL.

The CDR3 sequence: CASSYSTGGDRNEKLFF. The CDR3, as DNA: TGTGCCAGCAGTTACTCGACTGGGGGGGATCGGAATGAAAAACTGTTTTTT. The chain uses TRBV6-6 and TRBJ1-4; weak D call: TRBD1 (5 bases). CDR1 and CDR2 (germline): MNHNY, SVGAGI (reference sequence). The CDR3 sequence is 17 residues long. V lost 0 bases, J lost 5 bases, and 16 bases lay in between.

V is TRBV7-2 and J is TRBJ1-6; D unclear. In germline, CDR1 is SGHTA, CDR2 FQGNSA. The CDR3 runs to 15 residues. V was clipped by 5 bases and J by 2 bases, with 10 bases between them. The CDR3 DNA sequence: TGTGCCAGCAGCGTCGGACCTACCTATAATTCACCCCTCCACTTT. Its translation is CASSVGPTYNSPLHF.

There are many counts of this clonotype. The chain links TRBV19 to TRBJ1-2, with unresolved D. The CDR3 totals 11 residues. Per the germline V gene, CDR1 is LNHDA and CDR2 is SQIVND (reference sequence). Trimming took off 9 bases at V and 7 bases at J, with 12 bases between the two ends. CDR3 DNA sequence: TGTGCCAGCGGGGAGTGGGTTGGCTACACCTTC. It yields the protein CASGEWVGYTF.

The gene calls are TRBV7-9 and TRBJ2-7; 10 bases align to TRBD1. Trimming took 1 base from V and 5 from J; bases not matched to a gene: 5. Germline CDR1 reads SEHNR; CDR2 reads FQNEAQ (reference sequence). The CDR3 runs 15 residues. The CDR3 loop is CASSLGVGTGDEQYF. DNA of the CDR3: TGTGCCAGCAGCTTAGGAGTAGGGACAGGGGACGAGCAGTACTTC.

This clonotype occurred a few times. The chain has TRBV20-1 and TRBJ2-7, with TRBD1 identical over 7 bases. Germline-derived CDR1 and CDR2 are DFQATT and SNEGSKA (reference sequence). With 4 bases clipped from V and 2 bases from J, the junction kept 5 bases outside the gene matches. This CDR3 has 13 residues. CDR3 amino acids: CSATGDSTYEQYF. The DNA of the CDR3 is TGCAGTGCTACCGGGGACAGTACCTACGAGCAGTACTTC.